A few counts support the clone carrying this TCR beta chain. Original methodology: Amplification from reference gene primers served as the basis for estimated nucleated cell counts. Measured with immunoSEQ multiplex PCR; TCRdb has only the in-frame clones, and not every one. Clone size and V and J calls were adopted from that table, with D and trimming inferred from the DNA. This sample yields fewer than 150,000 clones, of which approximately 87% are seen a single time; more than 3.5% belongs to the top ten. V trimming: 1 base; J trimming: 8 bases; junction bases outside the gene matches: 8. The V gene's germline CDR1 is SGHTA and CDR2 FQGNSA. CDR3 length: 15 residues. The sample is drawn from a study of blood T cell repertoires in COVID-19. Turning to the study itself: From the United States, Italy and Spain came samples of acute and convalescent COVID-19. In each case, the material was cDNA or gDNA derived from T cells, B-cell-depleted T cells, or PBMCs.

Sequencing was done on a sample of peripheral blood. This TCR derives from a woman aged 55 to 70 with acute or convalescent COVID-19. V usage is TRBV7-2 and J usage is TRBJ2-1, with 7 bases matching TRBD2. The CDR3 spells CASSLEGGPWDEQFF. The DNA for the CDR3 is TGTGCCAGCAGCTTAGAGGGAGGGCCATGGGATGAGCAGTTCTTC.